This is a list of T cell receptor beta chains from one sample in a study of blood T cell repertoires in COVID-19. TCRdb keeps only in-frame clones here, not all; method: immunoSEQ multiplex PCR. This sample has fewer than 300,000 clones, with 85% found just once. Sequenced material: peripheral blood. These TCRs come from a human donor in a cohort sampled during active COVID-19. The CDR3 runs from the conserved cysteine through the conserved F or W. The order of the fields is clone size, J gene, V gene, D gene, CDR3 DNA, CDR3 protein. D genes are given only for firm matches. Clone size is given for some rows only: seen once, a few or many times, or a class if the clone is expanded.

clone_size: .
j_call: TRBJ2-7
v_call: TRBV19
d_call: TRBD1
cdr3_nt: TGTGCCAGTAGTAAGAGGGCGGGACAGGGAGGTTCCTACGAGCAGTACTTC
cdr3_aa: CASSKRAGQGGSYEQYF

clone_size: once
j_call: TRBJ2-2
v_call: TRBV6-2/TRBV6-3
d_call: .
cdr3_nt: TGTGCCAGCAGCAGCTTTAGAAGAACCGGGGAGCTGTTTTTT
cdr3_aa: CASSSFRRTGELFF

clone_size: .
j_call: TRBJ2-2
v_call: TRBV9
d_call: TRBD2
cdr3_nt: TGTGCCAGCAGCGCGACTAGCGGGAACACCGGGGAGCTGTTTTTT
cdr3_aa: CASSATSGNTGELFF

clone_size: .
j_call: TRBJ1-2
v_call: TRBV6-1
d_call: TRBD1
cdr3_nt: TGTGCCAGCAGTGAGATCGACAGGGAGCATCATTGTGGCTACACCTTC
cdr3_aa: CASSEIDREHHCGYTF

clone_size: .
j_call: TRBJ2-5
v_call: TRBV12-3/TRBV12-4
d_call: .
cdr3_nt: TGTGCCAGCAGCCCTGGGCAGGGAGAGACCCAGTACTTC
cdr3_aa: CASSPGQGETQYF

clone_size: .
j_call: TRBJ1-4
v_call: TRBV27
d_call: .
cdr3_nt: TGTGCCAGCAGAACCCAGATTAATGAAAAACTGTTTTTT
cdr3_aa: CASRTQINEKLFF

clone_size: .
j_call: TRBJ2-3
v_call: TRBV2
d_call: TRBD2
cdr3_nt: TGTGCCAGCAGTGATCTCCTAGCGGGAGATACGCAGTATTTT
cdr3_aa: CASSDLLAGDTQYF

clone_size: .
j_call: TRBJ2-1
v_call: TRBV5-1
d_call: TRBD2
cdr3_nt: TGCGCCAGCAGCTTAGCGGGGGAGCTCTACAATGAGCAGTTCTTC
cdr3_aa: CASSLAGELYNEQFF

clone_size: .
j_call: TRBJ1-5
v_call: TRBV4-3
d_call: .
cdr3_nt: TGCGCCAGCAGCCAAGATCTGGCCCGCTTTGAGCCCCAGCATTTT
cdr3_aa: CASSQDLARFEPQHF

clone_size: .
j_call: TRBJ2-3
v_call: TRBV30
d_call: TRBD2
cdr3_nt: TGTGCCTGGAAAGCGGGAGGGCTCCTGGATACGCAGTATTTT
cdr3_aa: CAWKAGGLLDTQYF

clone_size: medium-sized
j_call: TRBJ2-2
v_call: TRBV19
d_call: TRBD2
cdr3_nt: TGTGCCAGTAGGTTTAGCGGGAGGCAAGCCGGGGAGCTGTTTTTT
cdr3_aa: CASRFSGRQAGELFF

clone_size: .
j_call: TRBJ2-1
v_call: TRBV27
d_call: TRBD2
cdr3_nt: TGTGCCAGCAAAAATGGCGGGAGTGAGGTTGAGCAGTTCTTC
cdr3_aa: CASKNGGSEVEQFF

clone_size: .
j_call: TRBJ1-3
v_call: TRBV4-3
d_call: .
cdr3_nt: TGCGCCAGCAGCCAAGCGAATGACGGGATATTCTCTGGAAACACCATATATTTT
cdr3_aa: CASSQANDGIFSGNTIYF

clone_size: .
j_call: TRBJ2-4
v_call: TRBV5-5
d_call: TRBD1
cdr3_nt: TGTGCCAGCAGCTTTCCAGGGGGCCCGGGGAACATTCAGTACTTC
cdr3_aa: CASSFPGGPGNIQYF

clone_size: .
j_call: TRBJ1-6
v_call: TRBV4-1
d_call: .
cdr3_nt: TGCGCCAGCAGGTGGGCTTTGGATAATTCACCCCTCCACTTT
cdr3_aa: CASRWALDNSPLHF

clone_size: .
j_call: TRBJ1-1
v_call: TRBV2
d_call: .
cdr3_nt: TGTGCCAGCAGCCAGACAAGGATGAACACTGAAGCTTTCTTT
cdr3_aa: CASSQTRMNTEAFF

clone_size: .
j_call: TRBJ2-1
v_call: TRBV9
d_call: .
cdr3_nt: TGTGCCAGCAGCGTAGCTCTAGAGAATGAGCAGTTCTTC
cdr3_aa: CASSVALENEQFF

clone_size: once
j_call: TRBJ2-2
v_call: TRBV7-2
d_call: TRBD2
cdr3_nt: TGTGCCAGCAGCTTCAGCGGGAGGGACACCGGGGAGCTGTTTTTT
cdr3_aa: CASSFSGRDTGELFF

clone_size: once
j_call: TRBJ2-1
v_call: TRBV2
d_call: TRBD2
cdr3_nt: TGTGCCAGCACACCCCCAGCGGGATGGTCCTACAATGAGCAGTTCTTC
cdr3_aa: CASTPPAGWSYNEQFF

clone_size: .
j_call: TRBJ2-7
v_call: TRBV19
d_call: TRBD2
cdr3_nt: TGTGCCAGTAGTCCCGCGGGACTAGCGGGAGGATCCTACGAGCAGTACTTC
cdr3_aa: CASSPAGLAGGSYEQYF

clone_size: .
j_call: TRBJ1-1
v_call: TRBV5-6
d_call: .
cdr3_nt: TGTGCCAGCAGCCTAAGGTACAGCAACACTGAAGCTTTCTTT
cdr3_aa: CASSLRYSNTEAFF

clone_size: .
j_call: TRBJ2-7
v_call: TRBV30
d_call: TRBD2
cdr3_nt: TGTGCCTGGAGAAGACTAGCTTCTCGGAGCTTC
cdr3_aa: CAWRRLASRSF

clone_size: .
j_call: TRBJ2-1
v_call: TRBV4-1
d_call: .
cdr3_nt: TGCGCCAGCAGCCTATCACTAGGCAATGAGCAGTTCTTC
cdr3_aa: CASSLSLGNEQFF

clone_size: .
j_call: TRBJ2-3
v_call: TRBV11-2
d_call: TRBD2
cdr3_nt: TGTGCCAGCAGCTCCAAGCGGGAGGACCCCCATACGCAGTATTTT
cdr3_aa: CASSSKREDPHTQYF

clone_size: .
j_call: TRBJ1-2
v_call: TRBV7-9
d_call: TRBD1
cdr3_nt: TGTGCCAGCAGCATTGGACAGGGTGAGAATGGCTACACCTTC
cdr3_aa: CASSIGQGENGYTF

clone_size: many
j_call: TRBJ2-1
v_call: TRBV12-3/TRBV12-4
d_call: .
cdr3_nt: TGTGCCAGCAGTTCTAGGTACGGAGGTGTGTTCTTC
cdr3_aa: CASSSRYGGVFF

clone_size: .
j_call: TRBJ2-7
v_call: TRBV27
d_call: .
cdr3_nt: TGTGCCAGCAGGCAACAGAGTCACTACGAGCAGTACTTC
cdr3_aa: CASRQQSHYEQYF

clone_size: once
j_call: TRBJ1-5
v_call: TRBV4-1
d_call: TRBD1
cdr3_nt: TGCGCCAGCAGCCAAAACAGGGGGAATCAGCCCCAGCATTTT
cdr3_aa: CASSQNRGNQPQHF

clone_size: .
j_call: TRBJ1-1
v_call: TRBV5-1
d_call: .
cdr3_nt: TGCGCCAGCAGCGCCCTACAGGGAACGCGGGAGGAAGCTTTCTTT
cdr3_aa: CASSALQGTREEAFF

clone_size: .
j_call: TRBJ2-3
v_call: TRBV19
d_call: TRBD2
cdr3_nt: TGTGCCAGTAGCTGGGGACTAGCGGCAACAGATACGCAGTATTTT
cdr3_aa: CASSWGLAATDTQYF

clone_size: few
j_call: TRBJ1-3
v_call: TRBV15
d_call: .
cdr3_nt: TGTGCCACCAGCAGAGATACAGGAACTGGAAACACCATATATTTT
cdr3_aa: CATSRDTGTGNTIYF

clone_size: .
j_call: TRBJ2-7
v_call: TRBV12-3/TRBV12-4
d_call: .
cdr3_nt: TGTGCCAGCAGTCCGGGGGACCGCTACGAGCAGTACTTC
cdr3_aa: CASSPGDRYEQYF

clone_size: .
j_call: TRBJ2-7
v_call: TRBV3-1/TRBV3-2
d_call: TRBD1
cdr3_nt: TGTGCCAGCAACCCGGGACAGGGGAGCTACGAGCAGTACTTC
cdr3_aa: CASNPGQGSYEQYF

clone_size: .
j_call: TRBJ2-7
v_call: TRBV11-2
d_call: .
cdr3_nt: TGTGCCAGCAGCTTAGATGGGGGGAACTACGAGCAGTACTTC
cdr3_aa: CASSLDGGNYEQYF

clone_size: .
j_call: TRBJ2-5
v_call: TRBV3-1/TRBV3-2
d_call: TRBD2
cdr3_nt: TGTGCCAGCAGCCACAACAGCGGGAGGGTGAAAGAGACCCAGTACTTC
cdr3_aa: CASSHNSGRVKETQYF

clone_size: .
j_call: TRBJ2-3
v_call: TRBV7-2
d_call: TRBD2
cdr3_nt: TGTGCCAGCAGCTTAAAAGCGGGAGTAACAGATACGCAGTATTTT
cdr3_aa: CASSLKAGVTDTQYF

clone_size: few
j_call: TRBJ2-2
v_call: TRBV5-4
d_call: TRBD1
cdr3_nt: TGTGCCAGCAGAATTACAGGGGGCGCGACCGGGGAGCTGTTTTTT
cdr3_aa: CASRITGGATGELFF

clone_size: .
j_call: TRBJ2-2
v_call: TRBV9
d_call: .
cdr3_nt: TGTGCCAGCATCACAATCGGGACACGCGGCCCAGGCGGGCCGAACACCGGGGAGCTGTTTTTT
cdr3_aa: CASITIGTRGPGGPNTGELFF

clone_size: .
j_call: TRBJ2-2
v_call: TRBV9
d_call: TRBD2
cdr3_nt: TGTGCCAGCAGCGCGACTAGCGGGAGGGCCGGTCCGACCGGGGAGCTGTTTTTT
cdr3_aa: CASSATSGRAGPTGELFF

clone_size: .
j_call: TRBJ1-4
v_call: TRBV5-1
d_call: TRBD1
cdr3_nt: TGCGCCAGCAGCTTGGCTCCTCAGGGGGCTAATGAAAAACTGTTTTTT
cdr3_aa: CASSLAPQGANEKLFF

clone_size: .
j_call: TRBJ2-1
v_call: TRBV28
d_call: TRBD2
cdr3_nt: TGTGCCAGCAGTCCGGGATTGTTGCGGGGGACTAGCGGGAGGAGCTCCTACAATGAGCAGTTCTTC
cdr3_aa: CASSPGLLRGTSGRSSYNEQFF

clone_size: .
j_call: TRBJ1-2
v_call: TRBV28
d_call: .
cdr3_nt: TGTGCCAGCAGTCCCGCTGGGGAGGCTAACTATGGCTACACCTTC
cdr3_aa: CASSPAGEANYGYTF

clone_size: .
j_call: TRBJ2-5
v_call: TRBV5-1
d_call: TRBD2
cdr3_nt: TGCGCCAGCAGCACCGAACACGCCGGGGGGGAGACCCAGTACTTC
cdr3_aa: CASSTEHAGGETQYF

clone_size: .
j_call: TRBJ1-4
v_call: TRBV9
d_call: .
cdr3_nt: TGTGCCAGCAGCGTAGCCCCGACAGCAACTAATGAAAAACTGTTTTTT
cdr3_aa: CASSVAPTATNEKLFF

clone_size: .
j_call: TRBJ2-3
v_call: TRBV18
d_call: TRBD2
cdr3_nt: TGTGCCAGCTCACGGACTAGCGGGAGTGATACGCAGTATTTT
cdr3_aa: CASSRTSGSDTQYF

clone_size: .
j_call: TRBJ2-6
v_call: TRBV19
d_call: TRBD1
cdr3_nt: TGTGCCAGTAGTGGCAGGGGGCGCGGCTCTGGGGCCAACGTCCTGACTTTC
cdr3_aa: CASSGRGRGSGANVLTF

clone_size: .
j_call: TRBJ1-1
v_call: TRBV7-9
d_call: .
cdr3_nt: TGTGCCAGCAGCTTAAGGACTATGAACACTGAAGCTTTCTTT
cdr3_aa: CASSLRTMNTEAFF

clone_size: .
j_call: TRBJ2-7
v_call: TRBV7-2
d_call: .
cdr3_nt: TGTGCCAGCAGCTCCCCAGGGGCGTATCGCGAGCAGTACTTC
cdr3_aa: CASSSPGAYREQYF

clone_size: .
j_call: TRBJ2-7
v_call: TRBV28
d_call: TRBD2
cdr3_nt: TGTGCCAGCAGCCCAACTAGCGGTGGGGATTACGAGCAGTACTTC
cdr3_aa: CASSPTSGGDYEQYF

clone_size: .
j_call: TRBJ1-1
v_call: TRBV6-5
d_call: .
cdr3_nt: TGTGCCAGCAGTTACTTGACAGATGGTGAAGCTTTCTTT
cdr3_aa: CASSYLTDGEAFF

clone_size: .
j_call: TRBJ2-2
v_call: TRBV27
d_call: .
cdr3_nt: TGTGGCAGCCGGGATTCTAACACCGGGGAGCTGTTTTTT
cdr3_aa: CGSRDSNTGELFF